Shown below are 31 T cell receptor beta chains from a single sample sequenced in a study of cytomegalovirus exposure and HLA in healthy donors. The PCR ran on 60 Vbeta and 13 Jbeta primers. Profiling relied on immunoSEQ multiplex PCR, and the TCRdb table lists in-frame clones only, not all of them. The data contain around 130,000 clones, roughly 84% of them singletons. The sequenced material came from PBMCs. The receptor set was obtained from a woman aged 18-29 years in good health and CMV-seropositive.

The DNA of the CDR3 is TGTGCCAGCAGCACTACTGACGGGTCCCTCTCCTACGAGCAGTACTTC. Its translation is CASSTTDGSLSYEQYF. The chain is built from TRBV7-9 and TRBJ2-7; D not certain. Germline V gene sequence: CDR1 SEHNR, CDR2 FQNEAQ (reference sequence). The CDR3 is 16 residues long. V lost 5 bases and J 0 bases, leaving 17 bases between the germline ends.

This clone has a handful of counts. The rearrangement uses TRBV10-3 and TRBJ1-5; TRBD1 matches at 8 bases. In germline, CDR1 is ENHRY, CDR2 SYGVKD. The V gene end was trimmed by 2 bases and the J gene end by 6 bases; junction bases not matched to a gene: 3. CDR3 size: 14 residues. The CDR3 nucleotides read TGTGCCATCAGTGAGCGACAGGGGCTTCAGCCCCAGCATTTT. Protein: CAISERQGLQPQHF.

The chain links TRBV25-1 to TRBJ2-2, with 11 nucleotides matching TRBD1. CDR3 length: 14 residues. Germline CDR1 reads MGHDK; CDR2 reads SYGVNS. The trim removed 6 bases at V and 11 bases at J, leaving 8 bases unmatched. The CDR3 region has the DNA TGTGCCAGCAGCCCCGGGGACAGGGGGTATGAGCTGTTTTTT. Translating it yields CASSPGDRGYELFF.

This clone was seen a single time. A junction end diverges from the germline sequence, so it may reflect a read error. This chain joins TRBV5-4 and TRBJ1-4; D is uncertain. Germline CDR1 and CDR2: SGHNT and YYREEE (reference sequence). The CDR3 contains 13 residues. The CDR3 spells CASSLGRNEKLFF. CDR3 nucleotide sequence: TGTGCCAGCAGCTTGGGCAGAAATGAAAAACTATTTTTT.

The sample holds a few counts of this clone. The gene calls are TRBV7-2 and TRBJ1-2; D is ambiguous. Germline V CDR1 and CDR2: SGHTA, FQGNSA. This CDR3 comprises 14 residues. V lost 1 base and J lost 0, with 6 bases in between. The CDR3 coding sequence is TGTGCCAGCAGCTTAGGCGATACTAACTATGGCTACACCTTC. Its translation is CASSLGDTNYGYTF.

The genes are TRBV7-2 and TRBJ2-1, with a weak D call TRBD2 (5 bases). The germline V and J ends were trimmed by 5 bases and 3 bases, with 14 bases remaining between them. The germline V gene has CDR1 SGHTA and CDR2 FQGNSA. This CDR3 has 15 residues. The CDR3 sequence: CASSRLTENYNEQFF. The DNA of the CDR3 is TGTGCCAGCAGCAGACTAACCGAGAACTACAATGAGCAGTTCTTC.

This chain uses TRBV12-5 with TRBJ2-1, with D maybe TRBD2 (6 bases). V was trimmed by 2 bases and J by 0 bases, leaving 11 bases between them. The CDR3 covers 16 residues. Germline CDR1 LGHNT, CDR2 FRNRAP. The CDR3 loop reads CASGLLRGFSYNEQFF. CDR3 bases: TGTGCTAGTGGTTTGCTCCGGGGGTTCTCCTACAATGAGCAGTTCTTC.

The CDR3 reads CASSPGLAGVVEQFF. The DNA of the CDR3 is TGCGCCAGCAGCCCTGGACTAGCCGGGGTCGTTGAGCAGTTCTTC. The rearrangement links TRBV5-1 to TRBJ2-1; 8 nucleotides match TRBD2. Germline V gene sequence: CDR1 SGHRS, CDR2 YFSETQ. CDR3 size: 15 residues. V shed 4 bases and J 9 bases; nucleotides not matched to a gene: 12.

The rearrangement links TRBV7-9 to TRBJ1-5; TRBD1 matches at 7 bases. J lost 6 bases, V lost 5 bases, and 10 bases had no gene match. CDR1 and CDR2 from the germline V gene are SEHNR and FQNEAQ (reference sequence). The CDR3 covers 15 residues. The CDR3 nucleotides read TGTGCCAGCAGCCAAGACAGGGAGTCAGGTCAGCCCCAGCATTTT. This gives the protein CASSQDRESGQPQHF.

The chain has TRBV5-1 and TRBJ2-7; the D is unclear. The CDR3 totals 13 residues. Germline assignment: CDR1 SGHRS and CDR2 YFSETQ. V gave up 4 bases and J gave up 0 bases, with 8 bases separating them. The CDR3 region is CASSPESSYEQYF. For the CDR3, the DNA is TGCGCCAGCAGCCCGGAGAGCTCCTACGAGCAGTACTTC. Full variable domain (rest looked up from reference TRBV5-1 and TRBJ2-7): KAGVTQTPRYLIKTRGQQVTLSCSPISGHRSVSWYQQTPGQGLQFLFEYFSETQRNKGNFPGRFSGRQFSNSRSEMNVSTLELGDSALYLCASSPESSYEQYFGPGTRLTVT.

The chain recombines TRBV4-1 with TRBJ2-5, with 9 positions matching TRBD1. The J call may be in error: the DNA end matches TRBJ2-7 better. CDR1 is MGHRA, CDR2 YSYEKL, per germline. The CDR3 is 14 residues long. The CDR3 sequence is CASSHRDRVHEQYF. The CDR3 nucleotides are TGCGCCAGCAGCCACCGGGACAGGGTCCACGAGCAGTACTTC.

About this clone itself: The same CDR3 arises from other DNA sequences in this sample as well. J is TRBJ1-1 and V is TRBV7-6, with D maybe TRBD1 (5 bases). V lost 5 bases to trimming and J lost 3 bases, with 19 bases between them. The CDR3 has 16 residues. The V gene's germline CDR1 is SGHVS and CDR2 FNYEAQ. The CDR3 DNA is TGTGCCAGCAGCCCCTCAGGGAAGAAGACGGACACTGAAGCTTTCTTT. Translating gives CASSPSGKKTDTEAFF.

The rearrangement uses TRBV5-4 and TRBJ1-2, with no clear D. CDR3 length: 11 residues. V shed 3 bases and J shed 8 bases, with 8 bases lying between them. Germline V gene data show CDR1 as SGHNT and CDR2 as YYREEE (reference sequence). In DNA, the CDR3 is TGTGCCAGCAGCTCCCCGACAGGCTACACCTTC. Protein sequence: CASSSPTGYTF.

This chain joins TRBV9 and TRBJ2-1, with D possibly TRBD2 on 5 matching bases. Germline V gene sequence: CDR1 SGDLS, CDR2 YYNGEE. The CDR3 is 16 residues long. Trimming took off 3 bases at V and 4 bases at J, with 17 bases between the two ends. The CDR3 DNA follows: TGTGCCAGCAGCGCTACCCGGACTGTTTATTACAATGAGCAGTTCTTC. This sequence encodes CASSATRTVYYNEQFF.

This sequence joins TRBV6-4 and TRBJ1-6, with D possibly being TRBD1 (5 bases). The CDR3 is 17 residues long. Trimming took off 2 bases at V and 8 bases at J, with 19 bases between the two ends. Germline V lookup: CDR1 MRHNA, CDR2 SNTAGT. For the CDR3, the DNA is TGTGCCAGCAGTGACACATCGATCGGGCCGGGGGATTCACCCCTCCACTTT. Amino acids: CASSDTSIGPGDSPLHF.

V is TRBV6-6 and J is TRBJ1-2, with 7 bases aligning to TRBD1. Germline V lookup: CDR1 MNHNY, CDR2 SVGAGI (reference sequence). The CDR3 has 12 amino acids. The V gene end was trimmed by 10 bases and the J gene end by 8 bases; junction bases not matched to a gene: 10. CDR3 sequence reads: CATTGNVYGYTF. As DNA, the CDR3 is TGTGCCACGACAGGGAACGTTTACGGCTACACCTTC.

This clone was observed a few times. The rearrangement links TRBV27 to TRBJ2-3; 8 bases map to TRBD1. This CDR3 is 14 amino acids long. The V gene end was trimmed by 1 base and the J gene end by 4 bases; junction bases not matched to a gene: 1. Germline V gives CDR1 MNHEY, CDR2 SMNVEV (reference sequence). In DNA form, the CDR3 reads TGTGCCAGCAGTTTATTACAGGGGGCAGATACGCAGTATTTT. Its protein is CASSLLQGADTQYF.

This clone was seen a handful of times. The chain couples TRBV11-2 to TRBJ1-1; D is possibly TRBD1 (5 bases). Germline CDR1 reads SGHAT; CDR2 reads FQNNGV. The CDR3 loop spans 11 amino acids. V gave up 4 bases and J gave up 13 bases, with 13 bases separating them. CDR3 bases: TGTGCCAGCAGCTGGGACGGGGGTAGTTTCTTT. Protein sequence: CASSWDGGSFF.

This clone came up a few times. The CDR3: CASSRLTGDLDTEAFF. CDR3 coding DNA: TGCGCCAGCAGCCGACTGACAGGGGATCTGGACACTGAAGCTTTCTTT. The chain recombines TRBV4-1 with TRBJ1-1, with 8 bases matching TRBD1. Germline V gene data show CDR1 as MGHRA and CDR2 as YSYEKL. After removal of 4 bases from V and 3 bases from J, the junction contained 10 bases not matched to a gene. The CDR3 consists of 16 residues.

The chain has TRBV19 and TRBJ1-1; D unresolved. The CDR3 length is 14 residues. V was shortened by 4 bases and J by 1 base, with 10 bases between the two germline ends. CDR1 and CDR2 (germline): LNHDA, SQIVND (reference sequence). The CDR3: CASSTYSSNTEAFF. CDR3 nucleotides: TGTGCCAGTAGTACATACTCCTCGAACACTGAAGCTTTCTTT.

With respect to this clone: One junction end does not reproduce the germline sequence, and a read error may be involved. This sequence joins TRBV7-9 and TRBJ1-1; D possibly corresponds to TRBD1 (6 bases). The V gene's germline CDR1 is SEHNR and CDR2 FQNEAQ (reference sequence). The CDR3 runs to 16 residues. CDR3 sequence reads: CSSSRSTSGQNTEAFF. Written as DNA, the CDR3 is TGTTCCAGCAGCCGCTCCACCTCGGGACAGAACACTGAAGCTTTCTTT. Together with reference TRBV7-9 and TRBJ1-1, the CDR3 gives the full variable domain: DTGVSQNPRHKITKRGQNVTFRCDPISEHNRLYWYRQTLGQGPEFLTYFQNEAQLEKSRLLSDRFSAERPKGSFSTLEIQRTEQGDSAMYLCSSSRSTSGQNTEAFFGQGTRLTVV.

The chain joins TRBV27 to TRBJ2-7, with 12 bases that match TRBD2. V gave up 0 bases and J gave up 7 bases; unmatched junction bases: 7. Looked up from germline, CDR1 is MNHEY and CDR2 is SMNVEV (reference sequence). The CDR3 has 16 residues. DNA for the CDR3: TGTGCCAGCAGTTTATCGGCTAGCGGGGGGGCTTGGGAGCAGTACTTC. It translates to CASSLSASGGAWEQYF.

This chain joins TRBV2 and TRBJ1-2, with D perhaps matching TRBD1 (5 bases). The CDR3 sequence is 15 residues long. Germline-derived CDR1 and CDR2 are SNHLY and FYNNEI. Trimming cost V 5 bases and J 0 bases, with 13 bases left between them. In nucleotides, the CDR3 is TGTGCCAGCAGTTGGGGGACTACACCTAACTATGGCTACACCTTC. Translating it yields CASSWGTTPNYGYTF.

This rearrangement joins TRBV5-6 to TRBJ2-1; no reliable D call. Between the trimmed V and J ends, which lost 5 bases and 2 bases, there was a span of 2 bases. This CDR3 is 11 amino acids long. From germline, CDR1 is SGHDT and CDR2 YYEEEE. The CDR3 DNA follows: TGTGCCAGCAGTACCTACAATGAGCAGTTCTTC. Residues: CASSTYNEQFF.

The chain combines TRBV2 with TRBJ2-3, with D possibly matching TRBD2 (7 bases). Germline CDR1 is SNHLY and CDR2 is FYNNEI. The CDR3 extends over 14 amino acids. With 3 bases removed from V and 3 bases from J, the gap between germline ends came to 10 bases. This CDR3 is CASSEGGATDTQYF. The DNA for the CDR3 is TGTGCCAGCAGTGAGGGGGGGGCAACAGATACGCAGTATTTT.

V gene TRBV14 combines with J gene TRBJ2-7; 7 nucleotides agree with TRBD1. The ends lost 4 bases at V and 1 base at J; junction bases unmatched: 4. The CDR3 consists of 14 residues. CDR1 is SGHDN, CDR2 FVKESK, per germline. CDR3 in amino acids: CASSLRDRSYEQYF. As DNA, the CDR3 is TGTGCCAGCAGCCTACGGGACAGATCCTACGAGCAGTACTTC.

This chain connects TRBV5-6 to TRBJ2-1; TRBD2 might be the D (5 bases). The germline V gene has CDR1 SGHDT and CDR2 YYEEEE. With 4 bases removed from V and 8 bases from J, the gap between germline ends came to 13 bases. The CDR3 has 13 residues. The CDR3 protein is CASSLRGSDEQFF. The CDR3 coding sequence is TGTGCCAGCAGCCTACGTGGGAGCGATGAGCAGTTCTTC.

This chain connects TRBV7-9 to TRBJ1-2; D is perhaps TRBD1 (6 bases). V was clipped by 0 bases and J by 8 bases, with 13 bases between them. Per germline, CDR1 SEHNR and CDR2 FQNEAQ (reference sequence). The CDR3 totals 14 residues. The chain's CDR3 is CASSLAEDRQGYTF. The CDR3 DNA reads as TGTGCCAGCAGCTTAGCCGAGGACAGACAAGGCTACACCTTC.

The chain uses TRBV9 and TRBJ2-7; perhaps TRBD2 as D (6 bases). Germline CDR1 and CDR2: SGDLS and YYNGEE. The V and J ends lost 5 bases and 0 bases respectively, with 15 bases between them. The CDR3 covers 15 residues. The CDR3 DNA follows: TGTGCCAGCAGTCCGGGCGGGGCCCCCTCCTACGAGCAGTACTTC. Its translation: CASSPGGAPSYEQYF. Filled out from reference TRBV9 and TRBJ2-7, the complete variable domain reads DSGVTQTPKHLITATGQRVTLRCSPRSGDLSVYWYQQSLDQGLQFLIQYYNGEERAKGNILERFSAQQFPDLHSELNLSSLELGDSALYFCASSPGGAPSYEQYFGPGTRLTVT.

The chain combines TRBV2 with TRBJ2-2, with D possibly matching TRBD2 (6 bases). Per the germline V gene, CDR1 is SNHLY and CDR2 is FYNNEI. The CDR3 consists of 13 residues. V lost 3 bases and J 6 bases, leaving 8 bases between the germline ends. CDR3 amino acids: CASSDGGAGELFF. The CDR3 DNA reads as TGTGCCAGCAGTGACGGCGGGGCCGGGGAGCTGTTTTTT.

This chain uses TRBV6-1 with TRBJ1-1; D is unclear. Germline V lookup: CDR1 MNHNS, CDR2 SASEGT. This CDR3 comprises 10 residues. The V and J ends lost 5 bases and 8 bases respectively, with 6 bases between them. The CDR3 is CASSSQEAFF. The CDR3 nucleotides read TGTGCCAGCAGTTCTCAGGAAGCTTTCTTT.